This entry lists 2 T cell receptor beta chains sequenced from one sample in a study of T cell responses to AZD1222 COVID-19 vaccine. This table comes from immunoSEQ multiplex PCR, and its TCRdb copy is limited to in-frame clones, with some not included. The repertoire holds around 100,000 clones, with approximately 90% as singletons. Here the sequenced sample was peripheral blood, taken on day 0 of AZD1222 vaccination. These receptors originate from an adult in good health.

V is TRBV4-2 and J is TRBJ2-1; 7 nucleotides match TRBD2. V lost 0 bases, J lost 4 bases, and 3 bases stayed unmatched. This CDR3 has 15 amino acids. From germline, CDR1 is LGHNA and CDR2 YNFKEQ. CDR3 coding DNA: TGTGCCAGCAGCCAAGAGGGGGAGGGGTACAATGAGCAGTTCTTC. Encoded protein: CASSQEGEGYNEQFF.

The chain employs TRBV12-5 and TRBJ2-7; 7 nucleotides agree with TRBD2. J was trimmed by 2 bases and V by 3 bases; bases with no gene match: 4. In germline, CDR1 is LGHNT, CDR2 FRNRAP. The CDR3 sequence is 14 residues long. DNA of the CDR3: TGTGCTAGTGGTTTTCGCGGGGGAACCTACGAGCAGTACTTC. Its protein product is CASGFRGGTYEQYF.